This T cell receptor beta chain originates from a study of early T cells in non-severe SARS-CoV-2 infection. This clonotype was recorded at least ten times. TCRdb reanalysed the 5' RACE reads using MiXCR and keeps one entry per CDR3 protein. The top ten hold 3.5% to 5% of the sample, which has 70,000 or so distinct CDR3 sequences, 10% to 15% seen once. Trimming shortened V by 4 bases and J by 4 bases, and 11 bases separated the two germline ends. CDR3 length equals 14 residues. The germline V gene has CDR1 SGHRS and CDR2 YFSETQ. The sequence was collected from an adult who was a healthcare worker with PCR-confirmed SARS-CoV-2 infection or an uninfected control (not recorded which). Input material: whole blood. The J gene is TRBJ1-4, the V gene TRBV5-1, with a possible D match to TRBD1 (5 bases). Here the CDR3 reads CASSPGRGNEKLFF. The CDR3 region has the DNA TGCGCCAGCAGCCCAGGGCGGGGTAATGAAAAACTGTTTTTT.